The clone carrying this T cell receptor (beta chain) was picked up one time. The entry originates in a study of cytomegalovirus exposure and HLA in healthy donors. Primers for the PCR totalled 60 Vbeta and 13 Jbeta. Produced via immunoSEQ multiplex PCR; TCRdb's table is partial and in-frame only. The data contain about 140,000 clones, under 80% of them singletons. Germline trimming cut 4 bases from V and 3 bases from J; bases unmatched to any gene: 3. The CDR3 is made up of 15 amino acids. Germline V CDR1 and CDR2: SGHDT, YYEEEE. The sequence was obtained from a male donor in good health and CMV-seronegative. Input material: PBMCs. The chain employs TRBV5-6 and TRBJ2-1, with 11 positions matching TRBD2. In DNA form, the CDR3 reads TGTGCCAGCAGCCCGGGACTAGCGGTCTACAATGAGCAGTTCTTC. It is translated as CASSPGLAVYNEQFF.